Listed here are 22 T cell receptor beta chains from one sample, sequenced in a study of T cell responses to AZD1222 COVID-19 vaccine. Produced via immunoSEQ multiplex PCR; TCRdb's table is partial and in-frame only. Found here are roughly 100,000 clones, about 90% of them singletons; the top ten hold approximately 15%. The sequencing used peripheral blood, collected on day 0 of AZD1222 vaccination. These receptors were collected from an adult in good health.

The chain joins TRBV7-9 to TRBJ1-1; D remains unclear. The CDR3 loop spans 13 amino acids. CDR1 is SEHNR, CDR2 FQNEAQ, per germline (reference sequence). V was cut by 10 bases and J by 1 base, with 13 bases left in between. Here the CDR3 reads CATDATRNTEAFF. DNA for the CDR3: TGTGCCACCGATGCGACCAGGAACACTGAAGCTTTCTTT.

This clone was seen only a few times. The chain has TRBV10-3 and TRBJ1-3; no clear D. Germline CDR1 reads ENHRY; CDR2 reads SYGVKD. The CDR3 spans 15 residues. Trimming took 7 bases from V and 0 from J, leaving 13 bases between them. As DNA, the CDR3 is TGTGCCATCACTCAAGGCACGGACTCTGGAAACACCATATATTTT. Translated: CAITQGTDSGNTIYF.

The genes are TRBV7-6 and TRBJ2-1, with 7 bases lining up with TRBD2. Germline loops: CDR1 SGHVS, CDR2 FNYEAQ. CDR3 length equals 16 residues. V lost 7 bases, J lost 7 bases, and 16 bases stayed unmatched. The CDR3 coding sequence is TGTGCCAGCACCCCAGGGAGGGAGGGCCGGCGAAATGAGCAGTTCTTC. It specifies CASTPGREGRRNEQFF.

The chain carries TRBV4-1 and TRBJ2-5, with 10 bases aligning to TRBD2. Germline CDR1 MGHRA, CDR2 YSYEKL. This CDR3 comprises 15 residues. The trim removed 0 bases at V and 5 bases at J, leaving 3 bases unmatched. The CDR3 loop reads CASSQDPSGGETQYF. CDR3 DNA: TGCGCCAGCAGCCAAGATCCTAGCGGGGGCGAGACCCAGTACTTC.

CDR3 residues: CASSVGAGSDEQYF. DNA for the CDR3: TGTGCCAGCAGCGTGGGGGCCGGGTCTGACGAGCAGTACTTC. V and J are TRBV11-2 and TRBJ2-7; a weak D match, TRBD1 (6 bases). The CDR3 sequence is 14 residues long. CDR1 and CDR2 (germline): SGHAT, FQNNGV. Trimming took 5 bases from V and 5 from J, leaving 16 bases between them.

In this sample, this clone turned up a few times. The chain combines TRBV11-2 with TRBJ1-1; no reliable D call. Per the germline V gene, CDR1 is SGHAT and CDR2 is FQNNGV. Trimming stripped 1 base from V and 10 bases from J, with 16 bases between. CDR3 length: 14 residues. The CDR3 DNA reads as TGTGCCAGCAGCTTAGGGGGAGGTTTTGGGGTAGCTTTCTTT. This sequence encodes CASSLGGGFGVAFF. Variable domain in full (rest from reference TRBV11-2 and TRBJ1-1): EAGVAQSPRYKIIEKRQSVAFWCNPISGHATLYWYQQILGQGPKLLIQFQNNGVVDDSQLPKDRFSAERLKGVDSTLKIQPAKLEDSAVYLCASSLGGGFGVAFFGQGTRLTVV.

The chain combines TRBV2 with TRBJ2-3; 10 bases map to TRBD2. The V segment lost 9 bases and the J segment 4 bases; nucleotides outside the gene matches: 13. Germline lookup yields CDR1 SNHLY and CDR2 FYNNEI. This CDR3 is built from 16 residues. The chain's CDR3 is CARGGSGLALADTQYF. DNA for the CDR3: TGTGCCAGGGGAGGGTCGGGACTAGCGCTCGCAGATACGCAGTATTTT.

The DNA for the CDR3 is TGCGCCAGCAGCCGACTACCTAGCACAGATACGCAGTATTTT. It specifies CASSRLPSTDTQYF. The chain is built from TRBV5-1 and TRBJ2-3, with D perhaps TRBD2 (5 bases). The CDR3 totals 14 residues. V dropped 4 bases and J dropped 0 bases, with 9 bases sitting between them. The germline V gene has CDR1 SGHRS and CDR2 YFSETQ.

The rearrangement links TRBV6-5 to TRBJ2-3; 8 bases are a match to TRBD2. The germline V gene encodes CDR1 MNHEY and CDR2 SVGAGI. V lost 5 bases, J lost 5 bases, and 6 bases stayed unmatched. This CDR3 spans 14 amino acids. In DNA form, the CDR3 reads TGTGCCAGCAGTACGGGACTAGTGAGAGATACGCAGTATTTT. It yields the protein CASSTGLVRDTQYF.

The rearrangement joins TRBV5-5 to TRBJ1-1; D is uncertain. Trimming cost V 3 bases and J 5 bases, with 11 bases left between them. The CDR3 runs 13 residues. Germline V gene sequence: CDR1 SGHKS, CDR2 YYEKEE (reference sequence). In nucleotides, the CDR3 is TGTGCCAGCAGCTCCACCGCTGGAACTGAAGCTTTCTTT. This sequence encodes CASSSTAGTEAFF.

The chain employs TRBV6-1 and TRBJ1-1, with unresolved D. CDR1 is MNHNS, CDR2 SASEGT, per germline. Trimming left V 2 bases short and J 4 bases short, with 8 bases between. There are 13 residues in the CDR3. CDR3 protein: CASSEHTVTEAFF. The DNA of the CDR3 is TGTGCCAGCAGTGAACATACTGTCACTGAAGCTTTCTTT.

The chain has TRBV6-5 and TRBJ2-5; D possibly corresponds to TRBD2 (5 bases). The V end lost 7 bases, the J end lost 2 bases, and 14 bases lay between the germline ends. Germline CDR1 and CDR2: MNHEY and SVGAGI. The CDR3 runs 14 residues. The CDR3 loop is CASNPSSGQETQYF. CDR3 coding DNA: TGTGCCAGCAACCCTTCCAGCGGACAAGAGACCCAGTACTTC.

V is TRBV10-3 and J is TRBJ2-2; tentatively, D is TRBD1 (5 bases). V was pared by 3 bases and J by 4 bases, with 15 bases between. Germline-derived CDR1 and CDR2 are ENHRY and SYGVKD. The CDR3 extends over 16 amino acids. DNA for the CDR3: TGTGCCATCAGTGATATACAGGCCCAAGGCACCGGGGAGCTGTTTTTT. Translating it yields CAISDIQAQGTGELFF.

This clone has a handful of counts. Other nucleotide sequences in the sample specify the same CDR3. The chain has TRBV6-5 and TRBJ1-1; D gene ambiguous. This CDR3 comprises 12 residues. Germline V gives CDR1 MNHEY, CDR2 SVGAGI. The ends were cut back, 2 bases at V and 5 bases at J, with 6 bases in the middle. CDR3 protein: CASSYGGTEAFF. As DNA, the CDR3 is TGTGCCAGCAGTTACGGTGGGACTGAAGCTTTCTTT.

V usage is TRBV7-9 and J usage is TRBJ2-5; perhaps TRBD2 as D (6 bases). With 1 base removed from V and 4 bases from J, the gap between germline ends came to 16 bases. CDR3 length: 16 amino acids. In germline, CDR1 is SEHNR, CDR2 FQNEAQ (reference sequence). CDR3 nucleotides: TGTGCCAGCAGCTTAGGAAGCACCGGGGGAAGAGAGACCCAGTACTTC. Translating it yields CASSLGSTGGRETQYF.

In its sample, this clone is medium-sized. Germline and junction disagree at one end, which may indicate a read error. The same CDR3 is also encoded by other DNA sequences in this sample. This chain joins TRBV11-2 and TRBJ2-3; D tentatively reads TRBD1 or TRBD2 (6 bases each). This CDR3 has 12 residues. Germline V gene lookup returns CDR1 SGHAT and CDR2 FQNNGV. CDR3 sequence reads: CASSLVSGGIHF. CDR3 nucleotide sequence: TGTGCCAGCAGCTTAGTCTCCGGGGGCATCCATTTT.

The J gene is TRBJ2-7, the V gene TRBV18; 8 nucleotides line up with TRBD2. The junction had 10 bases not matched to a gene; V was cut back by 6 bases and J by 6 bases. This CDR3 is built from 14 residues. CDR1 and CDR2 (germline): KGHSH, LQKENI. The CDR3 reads CASSSGTGGPEQYF. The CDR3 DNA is TGTGCCAGCTCGTCCGGGACGGGGGGGCCCGAGCAGTACTTC.

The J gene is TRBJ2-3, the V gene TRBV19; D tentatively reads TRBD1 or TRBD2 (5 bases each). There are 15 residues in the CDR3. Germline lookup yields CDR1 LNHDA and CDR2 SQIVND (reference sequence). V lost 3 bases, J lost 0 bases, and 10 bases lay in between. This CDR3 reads CASSIQGGSTDTQYF. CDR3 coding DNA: TGTGCCAGTAGTATCCAGGGCGGGAGCACAGATACGCAGTATTTT.

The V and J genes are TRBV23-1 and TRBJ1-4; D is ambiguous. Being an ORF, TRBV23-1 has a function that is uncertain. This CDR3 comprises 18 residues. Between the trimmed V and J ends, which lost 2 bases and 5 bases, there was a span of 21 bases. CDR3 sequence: CASSQRSLGRRRNEKLFF. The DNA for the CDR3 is TGCGCCAGCAGTCAACGTTCTCTCGGACGGAGGAGAAATGAAAAACTGTTTTTT.

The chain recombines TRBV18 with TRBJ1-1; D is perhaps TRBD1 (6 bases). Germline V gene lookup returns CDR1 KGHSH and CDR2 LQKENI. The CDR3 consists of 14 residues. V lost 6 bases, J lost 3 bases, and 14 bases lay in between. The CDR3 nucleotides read TGTGCCAGCTCTACCGAGGCAGGGGACACTGAAGCTTTCTTT. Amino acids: CASSTEAGDTEAFF.

CDR3 loop: CSASWFMDSEETQYF. The CDR3 DNA sequence: TGCAGTGCTAGTTGGTTTATGGACTCGGAAGAGACCCAGTACTTC. This chain links TRBV20-1 with TRBJ2-5; D may be TRBD2 (5 bases). Germline CDR1 DFQATT, CDR2 SNEGSKA (reference sequence). V shed 3 bases and J shed 3 bases, with 17 bases lying between them. This CDR3 is built from 15 residues.

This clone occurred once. CDR3 in amino acids: CASSIDNAGEQFF. For the CDR3, the DNA is TGTGCCAGTAGTATAGACAACGCAGGCGAGCAGTTCTTC. J is TRBJ2-1 and V is TRBV19; D is ambiguous. Germline lookup yields CDR1 LNHDA and CDR2 SQIVND (reference sequence). The V end was cut by 0 bases, the J end by 10 bases, with 10 bases between. The length of the CDR3 is 13 residues.